This record covers a single T cell receptor (beta chain). This clonotype was found a few times. Its specific antigen is unknown. Per-nucleotide qualities are absent, and no much larger clonotype sits a single base away. For CDR1 and CDR2, the germline V gene lists SGHRS and YFSETQ. For this chain, trimming is 5 bases at the V end and 4 bases at the J end, and the number of junction bases without a gene match is 5. Its CDR3 holds 13 amino acids, cysteine through phenylalanine. The kept DNA is CDR3 alone, 39 bases in frame from the first base. The library came from PCR. The sequencer listed for this sample is Illumina MiSeq. TCRdb reran the public reads through fastp at Q25 and MiXCR, keeping productive beta chains. All rows with the same CDR3 protein become a single entry with the most common DNA and genes. This sample lists approximately 9,700 distinct CDR3 sequences; 34% were detected once. The top ten clonotypes cover around 6.1% of the sample.

This sample was taken from a study of regulatory and conventional T cells in breast cancer (dated by TCRdb to the mid-2010s). The TCR was taken from a male donor in good health. The sequence is built from TRBV5-1 and TRBJ2-5; 7 of the junction bases match TRBD1. The sequencing sample was made of conventional T cells from blood. The nucleotide sequence is TGCGCCAGCAGAACAGGGGACCGAGAGACCCAGTACTTC. This sequence encodes CASRTGDRETQYF.